One sample yielded the 21 T cell receptor beta chains listed below, sequenced in a study of T cells in Graves' hyperthyroidism and ophthalmopathy. Amplification of TCR beta CDR3 regions used RNA as the template. First-round RT-PCR with HTBI primers amplified the TCR CDR3 region. Each CDR3 protein is one row after TCRdb ran MiXCR on the multiplex PCR reads. In the table there are around 520,000 distinct CDR3 sequences, roughly 24% of which are singletons. Sequencing was performed on blood. The receptors derive from a woman aged 25 to 39 with Graves' ophthalmopathy.

This clonotype was observed many times. The V and J genes are TRBV28 and TRBJ2-7, with 8 bases that match TRBD1. Germline V lookup: CDR1 MDHEN, CDR2 SYDVKM. The CDR3 is 16 amino acids. With V trimmed by 3 bases and J by 5 bases, 12 bases remained unmatched. The CDR3 DNA follows: TGTGCCAGCAGTTTTGATAGCGCACAGGGGGTGGACGAGCAGTACTTC. Protein sequence: CASSFDSAQGVDEQYF.

The chain carries TRBV6-1 and TRBJ1-5; 8 nucleotides agree with TRBD1. The trim removed 4 bases at V and 5 bases at J, leaving 4 bases unmatched. CDR3 length: 14 residues. Germline assignment: CDR1 MNHNS and CDR2 SASEGT. CDR3 protein: CASSVDRGHQPQHF. CDR3 sequence (DNA): TGTGCCAGCAGTGTCGACAGGGGCCATCAGCCCCAGCATTTT.

This clonotype was seen repeatedly, ten times or more. The chain carries TRBV12-3 or TRBV12-4 and TRBJ2-6; TRBD1 agrees at 9 bases. The V segment lost 2 bases and the J segment 0 bases; nucleotides outside the gene matches: 11. The CDR3 spans 20 residues. The CDR3 is CASSLISWTGVSSGANVLTF. The CDR3 nucleotides read TGTGCCAGCAGTTTAATCTCCTGGACAGGGGTTTCCTCTGGGGCCAACGTCCTGACTTTC.

This clonotype appeared a few times. The J gene is TRBJ2-5, the V gene TRBV19, with D uncertain. The CDR3 extends over 13 amino acids. Germline assignment: CDR1 LNHDA and CDR2 SQIVND (reference sequence). Trimming removed 3 bases from V and 3 bases from J, with 8 bases in between. CDR3 sequence: CASSIIMKETQYF. The CDR3, as DNA: TGTGCCAGTAGTATTATAATGAAAGAGACCCAGTACTTC. Together with reference TRBV19 and TRBJ2-5, the CDR3 gives the full variable domain: DGGITQSPKYLFRKEGQNVTLSCEQNLNHDAMYWYRQDPGQGLRLIYYSQIVNDFQKGDIAEGYSVSREKKESFPLTVTSAQKNPTAFYLCASSIIMKETQYFGPGTRLLVL.

This clonotype was seen many times. The genes are TRBV6-5 and TRBJ1-5, with D unclear. Germline V CDR1 and CDR2: MNHEY, SVGAGI. V lost 2 bases and J lost 0, with 5 bases in between. The CDR3 spans 14 residues. CDR3 sequence (DNA): TGTGCCAGCAGTTACGTCCGTAGCAATCAGCCCCAGCATTTT. Its protein product is CASSYVRSNQPQHF.

This clonotype was observed at least ten times. The chain combines TRBV2 with TRBJ1-2; 7 nucleotides match TRBD1. Germline V gene data show CDR1 as SNHLY and CDR2 as FYNNEI. V was pared by 5 bases and J by 8 bases, with 17 bases of the junction left unmatched. The CDR3 is made up of 16 amino acids. The CDR3 here is CASSSDRTGGFGGYTF. CDR3 nucleotide sequence: TGTGCCAGCAGTTCTGACAGGACAGGAGGGTTCGGAGGCTACACCTTC.

V gene TRBV28 combines with J gene TRBJ2-7; TRBD1 might be the D (6 bases). Germline-derived CDR1 and CDR2 are MDHEN and SYDVKM. This CDR3 is 15 amino acids long. The V end lost 3 bases, the J end lost 4 bases, and 16 bases lay between the germline ends. The CDR3 nucleotides are TGTGCCAGCAGTTTCCAGGGGAGAGGGATATACGAGCAGTACTTC. Protein product: CASSFQGRGIYEQYF.

This clonotype was detected many times. The rearrangement uses TRBV4-2 and TRBJ1-2; tentative D call: TRBD1 (5 bases). Germline V lookup: CDR1 LGHNA, CDR2 YNFKEQ. The length of the CDR3 is 15 residues. Trimming cost V 0 bases and J 4 bases, with 12 bases left between them. Here the CDR3 reads CASSQDVSGLYGYTF. The CDR3 DNA is TGTGCCAGCAGCCAAGATGTATCGGGGCTCTATGGCTACACCTTC.

Ten or more counts support this clonotype. CDR3 loop: CASRGVQGYTF. The DNA for the CDR3 is TGTGCCTCGAGGGGGGTTCAGGGCTACACCTTC. The J gene is TRBJ1-2, the V gene TRBV6-1, with D possibly matching TRBD1 (6 bases). Trimming pared 11 bases from V and 8 bases from J, leaving 15 bases between. The germline V gene has CDR1 MNHNS and CDR2 SASEGT. The CDR3 is 11 amino acids.

This clonotype has a count of ten or more. The chain recombines TRBV15 with TRBJ2-6; D is ambiguous. Trimming took off 1 base at V and 2 bases at J, with 6 bases between the two ends. Germline V gene sequence: CDR1 LNHNV, CDR2 YYDKDF (reference sequence). The CDR3 covers 15 residues. The CDR3 DNA reads TGTGCCACCAGCAGAGTTAGGGCTGGGGCCAACGTCCTGACTTTC. Translated, it gives CATSRVRAGANVLTF.

The V call is TRBV6-1, the J call TRBJ2-7; 7 bases map to TRBD2. V lost 10 bases to trimming and J lost 2 bases; unmatched junction nucleotides: 8. The CDR3 contains 13 residues. CDR1 is MNHNS and CDR2 is SASEGT in the germline V gene. CDR3 nucleotide sequence: TGTGCCACGACTAGCCTGAGCCCCTACGAGCAGTACTTC. This codes for CATTSLSPYEQYF.

This clonotype was seen repeatedly, ten times or more. This CDR3 is CASSPRKVDTEAFF. The CDR3 DNA follows: TGTGCCAGCAGCCCGCGTAAGGTCGACACTGAAGCTTTCTTT. V and J are TRBV12-3 or TRBV12-4 and TRBJ1-1; D is undetermined. Trimming took 6 bases from V and 3 from J, leaving 14 bases between them. The CDR3 consists of 14 residues.

This clonotype was seen repeatedly, ten times or more. CDR3 residues: CATLGEWNTEAFF. Written as DNA, the CDR3 is TGTGCCACATTGGGGGAATGGAACACTGAAGCTTTCTTT. V is TRBV10-3 and J is TRBJ1-1, with D maybe TRBD1 (5 bases). V was shortened by 10 bases and J by 1 base, with 13 bases between the two germline ends. The CDR3 is made up of 13 amino acids. Germline CDR1 ENHRY, CDR2 SYGVKD.

Note on this clonotype: A junction end diverges from the germline sequence, so it may reflect a read error. This chain links TRBV18 with TRBJ2-5, with 8 bases matching TRBD1. The V gene's germline CDR1 is KGHSH and CDR2 LQKENI. The length of the CDR3 is 15 residues. CDR3 nucleotide sequence: TGTGCCAGCTCATCTGTGACAGGGGCACAAGAGTCCCAGTACTTC. Translated: CASSSVTGAQESQYF. The full variable domain, its missing parts supplied by reference TRBV18 and TRBJ2-5, is NAGVMQNPRHLVRRRGQEARLRCSPMKGHSHVYWYRQLPEEGLKFMVYLQKENIIDESGMPKERFSAEFPKEGPSILRIQQVVRGDSAAYFCASSSVTGAQESQYFGPGTRLLVL.

This chain uses TRBV27 with TRBJ2-3; D not resolved. The germline V gene encodes CDR1 MNHEY and CDR2 SMNVEV (reference sequence). V was clipped by 2 bases and J by 5 bases, with 8 bases between them. The CDR3 runs to 13 residues. For the CDR3, the DNA is TGTGCCAGCAGTTTAGGGTTTAGAGATACGCAGTATTTT. It specifies CASSLGFRDTQYF.

This clonotype was seen ten or more times. The chain links TRBV7-9 to TRBJ2-7; D is undetermined. The CDR3 is 15 residues long. Germline CDR1 reads SEHNR; CDR2 reads FQNEAQ (reference sequence). V lost 1 base and J 3 bases, leaving 13 bases between the germline ends. CDR3 DNA: TGTGCCAGCAGCTTAGTGGACCCCCAAGACTACGAGCAGTACTTC. It translates to CASSLVDPQDYEQYF.

The chain uses TRBV6-1 and TRBJ1-2; tentative D call: TRBD1 (5 bases). CDR3 length: 15 amino acids. Germline lookup yields CDR1 MNHNS and CDR2 SASEGT. V dropped 6 bases and J dropped 2 bases, with 16 bases sitting between them. The CDR3 sequence is CASRPPGRANYGYTF. As DNA, the CDR3 is TGTGCCAGCAGACCACCGGGACGGGCAAACTATGGCTACACCTTC.

The rearrangement joins TRBV2 to TRBJ1-5, with TRBD1 matching 8 bases. CDR1 and CDR2 from the germline V gene are SNHLY and FYNNEI. J gave up 7 bases and V 7 bases, and 12 bases lay outside the gene matches. The CDR3 spans 15 residues. The CDR3 reads CASNRQGLDEQPQHF. The CDR3 nucleotides are TGTGCCAGCAACCGACAGGGGCTCGACGAACAGCCCCAGCATTTT.

This clonotype was detected many times. The V call is TRBV7-8, the J call TRBJ2-7; 8 bases fit TRBD1. Trimming took 1 base from V and 4 from J; bases not matched to a gene: 6. Germline V gene data show CDR1 as SGHVS and CDR2 as FQNEAQ. CDR3 length: 15 amino acids. In DNA form, the CDR3 reads TGTGCCAGCAGCTTAGTCGGAACAGGGGGTTACGAGCAGTACTTC. Translating it yields CASSLVGTGGYEQYF. Full variable domain (rest looked up from reference TRBV7-8 and TRBJ2-7): GAGVSQSPRYKVAKRGQDVALRCDPISGHVSLFWYQQALGQGPEFLTYFQNEAQLDKSGLPSDRFFAERPEGSVSTLKIQRTQQEDSAVYLCASSLVGTGGYEQYFGPGTRLTVT.

This clonotype has a count of ten or more. The chain has TRBV29-1 and TRBJ2-5; 10 bases fit TRBD2. V lost 7 bases and J lost 4; bases outside the gene matches: 9. This CDR3 comprises 14 residues. Germline CDR1 is SQVTM and CDR2 is ANQGSEA. Here the CDR3 DNA reads TGCAGCGCCACCAGCGGGGGGGATCTAGAGACCCAGTACTTC. Residues: CSATSGGDLETQYF.

This chain connects TRBV7-6 to TRBJ2-2, with D perhaps matching TRBD1 (6 bases). V was shortened by 1 base and J by 5 bases, with 11 bases between the two germline ends. This CDR3 region has 15 residues. Germline V gene data show CDR1 as SGHVS and CDR2 as FNYEAQ. The CDR3 spells CASSLGRGGTGELFF. The DNA for the CDR3 is TGTGCCAGCAGCTTAGGCAGGGGCGGGACCGGGGAGCTGTTTTTT.